This passage covers 25 T cell receptor beta chains from one sample sequenced in a study of blood T cell repertoires in COVID-19. TCRdb's table, derived via immunoSEQ multiplex PCR, lists solely in-frame clones and lacks some. The table has 55,000 to 65,000 clones, around 81% seen once. The material sequenced was peripheral blood. The receptors originated from a woman at least 80 years old with acute or convalescent COVID-19.

The chain combines TRBV5-6 with TRBJ1-2, with TRBD1 matching over 7 bases. The CDR3 has 15 residues. Germline CDR1 reads SGHDT; CDR2 reads YYEEEE. J lost 0 bases, V lost 2 bases, and 4 bases had no gene match. DNA of the CDR3: TGTGCCAGCAGCTTACTACAGGGGACTAACTATGGCTACACCTTC. It encodes CASSLLQGTNYGYTF.

This clone was detected a few times. The chain links TRBV10-3 to TRBJ2-7; TRBD1 is a possible D gene (6 bases). Germline V lookup: CDR1 ENHRY, CDR2 SYGVKD. This CDR3 has 13 residues. Trimming pared 6 bases from V and 2 bases from J, leaving 11 bases between. The CDR3, as DNA: TGTGCCATCAGGATGGACAGTGCCTACGAGCAGTACTTC. It codes for CAIRMDSAYEQYF.

The chain employs TRBV14 and TRBJ2-5, with D maybe TRBD2 (6 bases). CDR1 SGHDN and CDR2 FVKESK come from the germline V gene. The CDR3 extends over 18 amino acids. Trimming left V 0 bases short and J 5 bases short, with 22 bases between. The CDR3 DNA reads TGTGCCAGCAGCCAAGATCTTGTTAGCGGATCCGTCCGGGAGACCCAGTACTTC. This sequence encodes CASSQDLVSGSVRETQYF.

The gene calls are TRBV6-5 and TRBJ2-7, with 9 bases identical to TRBD1. The length of the CDR3 is 13 residues. V shed 6 bases, J shed 5 bases, and the junction held 5 bases outside the gene matches. The germline gives CDR1 MNHEY, CDR2 SVGAGI. The CDR3 nucleotides are TGTGCCAGCAGCTGGGACAGGGTCAACGAGCAGTACTTC. As protein: CASSWDRVNEQYF.

The chain is built from TRBV7-3 and TRBJ1-2; possibly TRBD1 for D (6 bases). Germline CDR1 and CDR2: SGHTA and FQGTGA. The CDR3 runs to 14 residues. Trimming stripped 3 bases from V and 9 bases from J, with 17 bases between. DNA of the CDR3: TGTGCCAGCAGCTTGAGCGTAGGGACAACGTGCTACACCTTC. As protein: CASSLSVGTTCYTF.

The rearrangement joins TRBV7-9 to TRBJ2-7; the D is unclear. The CDR3 sequence is 12 residues long. Trimming stripped 3 bases from V and 3 bases from J, with 6 bases between. The germline V gene has CDR1 SEHNR and CDR2 FQNEAQ (reference sequence). This CDR3 reads CASSFTGYEQYF. DNA of the CDR3: TGTGCCAGCAGCTTTACTGGCTACGAGCAGTACTTC.

The chain couples TRBV3-1 (or the pseudogene TRBV3-2) to TRBJ2-1; no clear D gene. The germline gives CDR1 LGHDT, CDR2 YNNKEL (reference sequence). The CDR3 runs to 13 residues. V gave up 2 bases and J gave up 8 bases, with 10 bases separating them. CDR3 nucleotides: TGTGCCAGCAGCCAACGCGGCGAGGATGAGCAGTTCTTC. This gives the protein CASSQRGEDEQFF.

In this sample, this clone turned up a few times. The gene calls are TRBV5-1 and TRBJ1-1; 8 bases map to TRBD1. The CDR3 sequence is 16 residues long. Germline CDR1 reads SGHRS; CDR2 reads YFSETQ. Germline trimming cut 0 bases from V and 0 bases from J; bases unmatched to any gene: 4. The CDR3 coding sequence is TGCGCCAGCAGCTTGGCACCCAGGGGGCTGAACACTGAAGCTTTCTTT. This encodes CASSLAPRGLNTEAFF.

This rearrangement joins TRBV27 to TRBJ1-6; a possible D gene is TRBD1 (5 bases). Looked up from germline, CDR1 is MNHEY and CDR2 is SMNVEV (reference sequence). This CDR3 contains 16 residues. Trimming took 0 bases from V and 10 from J, leaving 16 bases between them. The CDR3 DNA reads as TGTGCCAGCAGTTTATCCGTAACAGGAGCGGGCTCACCCCTCCACTTT. This translates into CASSLSVTGAGSPLHF.

The chain uses TRBV15 and TRBJ2-3; 9 nucleotides agree with TRBD2. This CDR3 has 17 amino acids. The V segment lost 0 bases and the J segment 4 bases; nucleotides outside the gene matches: 8. The germline CDR1 and CDR2 sequences are LNHNV and YYDKDF (reference sequence). This CDR3 is CATSRDGGSGSSDTQYF. In nucleotides, the CDR3 is TGTGCCACCAGCAGAGATGGGGGTAGCGGGAGCTCAGATACGCAGTATTTT. Together with reference TRBV15 and TRBJ2-3, the CDR3 gives the full variable domain: DAMVIQNPRYQVTQFGKPVTLSCSQTLNHNVMYWYQQKSSQAPKLLFHYYDKDFNNEADTPDNFQSRRPNTSFCFLDIRSPGLGDTAMYLCATSRDGGSGSSDTQYFGPGTRLTVL.

This clone was counted between two and nine times. This chain connects TRBV9 to TRBJ2-1; D gene unclear. V lost 7 bases to trimming and J lost 10 bases, with 12 bases between them. Germline CDR1 is SGDLS and CDR2 is YYNGEE. The CDR3 sequence is 11 residues long. The CDR3 DNA follows: TGTGCCAGCGTTCGGAGCCTGGAGCAGTTCTTC. Amino acids: CASVRSLEQFF.

The J gene is TRBJ2-1, the V gene TRBV28; TRBD2 matches 7 bases. The V gene's germline CDR1 is MDHEN and CDR2 SYDVKM. The CDR3 sequence is 14 residues long. After removal of 6 bases from V and 7 bases from J, the junction contained 9 bases not matched to a gene. The DNA for the CDR3 is TGTGCCAGCAGACCGCGGGGGAGGGGAAATGAGCAGTTCTTC. It is translated as CASRPRGRGNEQFF.

The chain is built from TRBV5-1 and TRBJ2-3, with TRBD2 matching 16 bases. In germline, CDR1 is SGHRS, CDR2 YFSETQ. The CDR3 is 17 residues long. The J segment lost 4 bases and the V segment lost 0 bases, leaving 2 bases of the junction unmatched. The DNA for the CDR3 is TGCGCCAGCAGCTTGGCCGGGACTAGCGGGAGGGCAGATACGCAGTATTTT. Its translation: CASSLAGTSGRADTQYF.

The chain employs TRBV29-1 and TRBJ2-3; possibly TRBD1 or TRBD2 for D (6 bases each). The CDR3 covers 11 residues. Germline CDR1 and CDR2: SQVTM and ANQGSEA. Trimming took 7 bases from V and 7 from J, leaving 12 bases between them. CDR3 sequence (DNA): TGCAGCGGGGGGCGGGGACATACGCAGTATTTT. Translated: CSGGRGHTQYF.

This chain uses TRBV5-1 with TRBJ2-7, with D uncertain. There are 16 residues in the CDR3. Germline V gives CDR1 SGHRS, CDR2 YFSETQ. V lost 1 base, J lost 6 bases, and 20 bases lay in between. The CDR3 loop is CASSLFQASPVSEQYF. The CDR3 coding sequence is TGCGCCAGCAGCTTGTTTCAGGCCTCTCCGGTCTCCGAGCAGTACTTC. The complete variable domain, with remaining parts taken from reference TRBV5-1 and TRBJ2-7, reads KAGVTQTPRYLIKTRGQQVTLSCSPISGHRSVSWYQQTPGQGLQFLFEYFSETQRNKGNFPGRFSGRQFSNSRSEMNVSTLELGDSALYLCASSLFQASPVSEQYFGPGTRLTVT.

V gene TRBV28 combines with J gene TRBJ2-7; 8 bases align to TRBD1. The CDR3 loop spans 14 amino acids. CDR1 and CDR2 (germline): MDHEN, SYDVKM. V lost 6 bases and J lost 2; bases outside the gene matches: 6. The CDR3 here is CASRSTGVTYEQYF. CDR3 bases: TGTGCCAGCAGGTCGACAGGGGTTACCTACGAGCAGTACTTC. Together with reference TRBV28 and TRBJ2-7, the CDR3 gives the full variable domain: DVKVTQSSRYLVKRTGEKVFLECVQDMDHENMFWYRQDPGLGLRLIYFSYDVKMKEKGDIPEGYSVSREKKERFSLILESASTNQTSMYLCASRSTGVTYEQYFGPGTRLTVT.

The table lists this clone with a few counts. The chain has TRBV6-5 and TRBJ1-1, with a possible D match to TRBD1 (5 bases). CDR1 MNHEY and CDR2 SVGAGI come from the germline V gene. The V and J ends lost 4 bases and 3 bases respectively, with 15 bases between them. The CDR3 has 15 amino acids. The CDR3 spells CASSFRGLGDTEAFF. CDR3 DNA sequence: TGTGCCAGCAGTTTTAGGGGTTTGGGTGACACTGAAGCTTTCTTT.

The rearrangement joins TRBV7-8 to TRBJ1-4, with 10 bases matching TRBD1. The CDR3 has 15 residues. In germline, CDR1 is SGHVS, CDR2 FQNEAQ. V lost 5 bases and J lost 5; bases outside the gene matches: 5. CDR3 in amino acids: CASSPPGQGNEKLFF. DNA for the CDR3: TGTGCCAGCAGCCCACCGGGACAGGGGAATGAAAAACTGTTTTTT.

The rearrangement uses TRBV12-5 and TRBJ1-1, with 9 positions matching TRBD1. J gave up 3 bases and V 5 bases, and 7 bases lay outside the gene matches. CDR3 size: 15 residues. Germline CDR1 reads LGHNT; CDR2 reads FRNRAP. The CDR3 DNA reads TGTGCTAGTGGTCCACGGACAGGGGCGGACACTGAAGCTTTCTTT. This gives the protein CASGPRTGADTEAFF.

The chain uses TRBV7-2 and TRBJ2-1; 8 nucleotides line up with TRBD2. Losses at the gene ends were 4 bases for V and 4 bases for J; bases not matched to a gene: 9. This CDR3 has 16 residues. Germline CDR1 is SGHTA and CDR2 is FQGNSA. The CDR3 nucleotides are TGTGCCAGCAGCTCCACTAGCGGCGCCATTTACAATGAGCAGTTCTTC. This translates into CASSSTSGAIYNEQFF.

The J gene is TRBJ1-2, the V gene TRBV5-1; TRBD1 is a possible D gene (6 bases). Germline CDR1 reads SGHRS; CDR2 reads YFSETQ. V was trimmed by 4 bases and J by 6 bases, leaving 13 bases between them. CDR3 size: 13 residues. DNA of the CDR3: TGCGCCAGCAGCGAGGTCAGGGGCCATGGCTACACCTTC. Translating gives CASSEVRGHGYTF.

The chain recombines TRBV5-1 with TRBJ2-3, with a weak D call TRBD2 (5 bases). The germline V gene has CDR1 SGHRS and CDR2 YFSETQ. The CDR3 runs 15 residues. V was pared by 0 bases and J by 0 bases, with 8 bases between. The DNA for the CDR3 is TGCGCCAGCAGCTTGGCTAGCACTAGCACAGATACGCAGTATTTT. It is translated as CASSLASTSTDTQYF.

V is TRBV3-1 (or the pseudogene TRBV3-2) and J is TRBJ1-6, with no clear D. The length of the CDR3 is 15 residues. Trimming stripped 3 bases from V and 10 bases from J, with 16 bases between. From germline, CDR1 is LGHDT and CDR2 YNNKEL (reference sequence). CDR3 nucleotides: TGTGCCAGCAGCCACCAGGCGGGGAGAGAATCACCCCTCCACTTT. Translation: CASSHQAGRESPLHF.

The chain combines TRBV11-3 with TRBJ2-7, with a weak D call TRBD1 (5 bases). Germline values: CDR1 SGHNT, CDR2 YENEEA. V dropped 2 bases and J dropped 5 bases, with 7 bases sitting between them. There are 12 residues in the CDR3. DNA of the CDR3: TGTGCCAGCAGCTTAAGGGGTCACGAGCAGTACTTC. The encoded protein is CASSLRGHEQYF.

This chain connects TRBV30 to TRBJ2-1, with D tentatively TRBD1 (6 bases). Germline loops: CDR1 GTSNPN, CDR2 SVGIG (reference sequence). This CDR3 is 12 amino acids long. The ends were cut back, 4 bases at V and 6 bases at J, with 10 bases in the middle. The CDR3 protein is CAWTDSLNEQFF. CDR3 sequence (DNA): TGTGCCTGGACGGACAGCCTCAATGAGCAGTTCTTC.